This paragraph reports one T cell receptor (beta chain). In the original analysis: Amplifying reference gene primers gave estimates of nucleated cell counts. The method was immunoSEQ multiplex PCR; TCRdb's version includes in-frame clones alone and lacks a portion of them. That table gives V, J and clone size, and the DNA gave D and trimming. Among about 230,000 clones listed, around 83% were seen once. V trimming: 2 bases; J trimming: 5 bases; junction bases outside the gene matches: 2. The CDR3 covers 15 residues. Germline V gives CDR1 MGHRA, CDR2 YSYEKL. This sample was taken from a study of blood T cell repertoires in COVID-19. Study at large: Acute-phase and convalescent COVID-19 samples originated in the United States, Italy and Spain.

The sample taken for sequencing was peripheral blood. The TCR comes from a man aged 35-49 years with acute or convalescent COVID-19. This sequence joins TRBV4-1 and TRBJ1-6, with 8 bases fitting TRBD1. The CDR3 DNA sequence: TGCGCCAGCAGCCAACAGGGGGCAAATAATTCACCCCTCCACTTT. Translated: CASSQQGANNSPLHF.